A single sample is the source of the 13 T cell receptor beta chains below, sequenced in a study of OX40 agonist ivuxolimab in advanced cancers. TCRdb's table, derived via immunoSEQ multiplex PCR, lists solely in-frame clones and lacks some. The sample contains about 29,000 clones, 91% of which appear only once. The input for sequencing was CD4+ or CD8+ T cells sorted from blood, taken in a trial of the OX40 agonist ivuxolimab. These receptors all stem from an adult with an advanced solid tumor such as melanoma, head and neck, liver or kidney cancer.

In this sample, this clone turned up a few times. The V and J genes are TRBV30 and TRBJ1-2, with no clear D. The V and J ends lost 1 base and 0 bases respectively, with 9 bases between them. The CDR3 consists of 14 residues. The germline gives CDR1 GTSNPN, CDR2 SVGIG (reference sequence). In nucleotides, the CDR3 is TGTGCCTGGAGTGAGGACGGCTCTAACTATGGCTACACCTTC. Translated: CAWSEDGSNYGYTF.

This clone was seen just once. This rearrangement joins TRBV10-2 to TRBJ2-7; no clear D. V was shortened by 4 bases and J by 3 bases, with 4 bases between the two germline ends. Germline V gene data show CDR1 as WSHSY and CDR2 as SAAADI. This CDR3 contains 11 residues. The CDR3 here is CASSGGYEQYF. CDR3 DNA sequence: TGCGCCAGCAGTGGGGGCTACGAGCAGTACTTC.

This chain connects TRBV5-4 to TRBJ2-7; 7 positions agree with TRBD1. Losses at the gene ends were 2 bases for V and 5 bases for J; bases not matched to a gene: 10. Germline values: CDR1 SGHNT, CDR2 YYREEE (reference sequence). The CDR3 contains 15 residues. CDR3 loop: CASSFLKQGRHEQYF. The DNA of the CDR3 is TGTGCCAGCAGCTTCCTCAAACAGGGGCGACACGAGCAGTACTTC. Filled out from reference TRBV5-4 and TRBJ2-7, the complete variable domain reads ETGVTQSPTHLIKTRGQQVTLRCSSQSGHNTVSWYQQALGQGPQFIFQYYREEENGRGNFPPRFSGLQFPNYSSELNVNALELDDSALYLCASSFLKQGRHEQYFGPGTRLTVT.

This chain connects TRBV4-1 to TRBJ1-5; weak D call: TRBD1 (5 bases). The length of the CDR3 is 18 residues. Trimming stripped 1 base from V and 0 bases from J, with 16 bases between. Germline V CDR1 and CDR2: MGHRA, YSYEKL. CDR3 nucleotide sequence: TGCGCCAGCAGCCAAGTGCGACAGACCCGCATTAGCAATCAGCCCCAGCATTTT. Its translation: CASSQVRQTRISNQPQHF.

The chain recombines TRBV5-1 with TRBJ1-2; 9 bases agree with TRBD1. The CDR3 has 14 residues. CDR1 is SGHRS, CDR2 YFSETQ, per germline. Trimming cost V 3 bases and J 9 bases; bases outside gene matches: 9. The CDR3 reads CASSYLTGGDSYTF. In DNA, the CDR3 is TGCGCCAGCAGCTACCTCACAGGGGGCGACAGCTACACCTTC.

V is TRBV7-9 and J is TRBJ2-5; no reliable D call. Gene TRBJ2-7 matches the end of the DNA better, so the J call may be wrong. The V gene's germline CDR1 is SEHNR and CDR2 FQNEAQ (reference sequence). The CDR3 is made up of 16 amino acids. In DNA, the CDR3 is TGTGCCAGCAGCTTAGCTACAGCCCCACTCTCCTACGAGCAGTACTTC. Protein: CASSLATAPLSYEQYF.

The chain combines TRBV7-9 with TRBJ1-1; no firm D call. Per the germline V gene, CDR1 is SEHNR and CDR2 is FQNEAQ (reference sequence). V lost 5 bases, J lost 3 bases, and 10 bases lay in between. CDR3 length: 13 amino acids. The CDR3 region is CASSPPSYTEAFF. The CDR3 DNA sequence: TGTGCCAGCAGCCCCCCCTCCTACACTGAAGCTTTCTTT. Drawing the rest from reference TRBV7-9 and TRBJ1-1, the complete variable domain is DTGVSQNPRHKITKRGQNVTFRCDPISEHNRLYWYRQTLGQGPEFLTYFQNEAQLEKSRLLSDRFSAERPKGSFSTLEIQRTEQGDSAMYLCASSPPSYTEAFFGQGTRLTVV.

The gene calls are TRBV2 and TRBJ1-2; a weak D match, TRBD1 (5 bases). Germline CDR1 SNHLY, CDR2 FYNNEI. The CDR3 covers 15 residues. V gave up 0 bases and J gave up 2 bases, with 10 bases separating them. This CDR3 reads CASSEAGRANYGYTF. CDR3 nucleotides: TGTGCCAGCAGTGAAGCGGGCAGGGCCAACTATGGCTACACCTTC.

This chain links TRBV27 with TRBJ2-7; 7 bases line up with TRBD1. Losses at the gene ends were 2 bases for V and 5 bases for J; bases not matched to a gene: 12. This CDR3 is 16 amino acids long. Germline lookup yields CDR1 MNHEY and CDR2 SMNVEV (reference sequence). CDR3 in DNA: TGTGCCAGCAGTTTACTAACAGGGAAGGGGGCGAACGAGCAGTACTTC. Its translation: CASSLLTGKGANEQYF.

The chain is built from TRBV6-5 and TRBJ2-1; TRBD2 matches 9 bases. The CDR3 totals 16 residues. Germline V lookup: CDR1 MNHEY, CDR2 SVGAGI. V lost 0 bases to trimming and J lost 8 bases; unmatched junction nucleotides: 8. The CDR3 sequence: CASSYSGGGASDEQFF. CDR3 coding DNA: TGTGCCAGCAGTTACTCAGGCGGGGGGGCCAGTGATGAGCAGTTCTTC.

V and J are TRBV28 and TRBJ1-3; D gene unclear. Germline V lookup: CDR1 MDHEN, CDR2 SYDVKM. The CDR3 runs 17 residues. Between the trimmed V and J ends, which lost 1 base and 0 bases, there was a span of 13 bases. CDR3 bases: TGTGCCAGCAGTTTATCCGGGGAAGGGAGCTCTGGAAACACCATATATTTT. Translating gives CASSLSGEGSSGNTIYF.

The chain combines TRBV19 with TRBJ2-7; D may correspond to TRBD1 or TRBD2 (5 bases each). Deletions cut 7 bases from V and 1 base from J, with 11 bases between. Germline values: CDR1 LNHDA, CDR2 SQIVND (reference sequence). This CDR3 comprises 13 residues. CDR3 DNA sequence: TGTGCCAGTAACCCGGGGACGTCCTACGAGCAGTACTTC. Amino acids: CASNPGTSYEQYF.

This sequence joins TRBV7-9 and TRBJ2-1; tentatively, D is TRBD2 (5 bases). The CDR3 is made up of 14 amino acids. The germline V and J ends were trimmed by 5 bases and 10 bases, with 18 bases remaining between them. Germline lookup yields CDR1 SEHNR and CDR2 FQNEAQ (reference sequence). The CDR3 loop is CASSPSRNYPEQFF. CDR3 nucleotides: TGTGCCAGCAGCCCTAGCCGTAACTACCCGGAGCAGTTCTTC.